This T cell receptor (beta chain) is from a study of chemoradiotherapy in HPV16-positive cancers. Study-level information: Candidate HPV-specific clones and shared TCR motifs came from a couple of HPV16-positive patients. Whole-study findings and limits: Candidate HPV-specific clones and E7-related TCR motifs grew in tumor during treatment. Better recurrence-free survival went with HPV-responsive T-cell expansion in HPV16-positive patients.

Profiling relied on immunoSEQ multiplex PCR, and the TCRdb table lists in-frame clones only, not all of them. The sample consists of 8,000 or so clones, less than 85% of them appearing once. This CDR3 has 16 amino acids. Looked up from germline, CDR1 is SNHLY and CDR2 is FYNNEI. V was shortened by 2 bases and J by 0 bases, with 13 bases between the two germline ends. This clone occurred once. Its specificity is unknown. Over chemoradiotherapy, repertoires were sampled more than once. Sample collection was performed from a patient who underwent chemoradiotherapy. V usage is TRBV2 and J usage is TRBJ1-2, with D perhaps matching TRBD1 (6 bases). The TCR sequence derives from a human donor with HPV-associated anogenital cancer. The CDR3 protein is CASSEKSDSTNYGYTF. The CDR3, as DNA: TGTGCCAGCAGTGAAAAGTCGGACAGCACTAACTATGGCTACACCTTC.